Below, 19 T cell receptor beta chains from the same sample are listed, as sequenced in a study of blood T cells in healthy people across ages. A sample-barcoded 5' primer and a J-beta primer mix were used in a second PCR of about 7 to 12 cycles. TCRdb ran MiXCR on the 5' RACE reads and lists one entry per CDR3 protein. The table records hundreds of thousands of distinct CDR3 sequences, 25% of them present only once. These data are also associated with another study on T cells of mothers and their children.

The sequenced material came from blood. These TCRs come from a boy aged 5-17 years in good health.

In this sample, this clonotype turned up a few times. The rearrangement links TRBV28 to TRBJ2-1; D is ambiguous. The CDR3 has 16 residues. Germline assignment: CDR1 MDHEN and CDR2 SYDVKM. Trimming pared 5 bases from V and 8 bases from J, leaving 22 bases between. The CDR3 nucleotides are TGTGCCAGCAGTCCCTCCTCGAGCAAAAATCGGGATGAGCAGTTCTTC. The encoded protein is CASSPSSSKNRDEQFF.

Only a few counts were recorded for this clonotype. The chain is built from TRBV10-3 and TRBJ2-7; D not resolved. CDR3 size: 14 residues. Deletions cut 2 bases from V and 0 bases from J, with 8 bases between. The germline gives CDR1 ENHRY, CDR2 SYGVKD. CDR3 protein: CAISEAVNSYEQYF. The CDR3, as DNA: TGTGCCATCAGTGAGGCAGTAAACTCCTACGAGCAGTACTTC.

The chain recombines TRBV10-3 with TRBJ2-1; a possible D gene is TRBD2 (7 bases). Germline assignment: CDR1 ENHRY and CDR2 SYGVKD. V lost 8 bases and J lost 6, with 23 bases in between. The CDR3 sequence is 16 residues long. In nucleotides, the CDR3 is TGTGCCATCGGGGGGGCAACGGGACGAGGGGCCAATGAGCAGTTCTTC. It encodes CAIGGATGRGANEQFF.

This clonotype was observed a handful of times. This chain links TRBV12-3 or TRBV12-4 with TRBJ1-2; TRBD1 might be the D (5 bases). The CDR3 loop spans 14 amino acids. Trimming left V 5 bases short and J 4 bases short, with 14 bases between. As DNA, the CDR3 is TGTGCCAGCAGTGGGCGGGGGGGACCCTATGGCTACACCTTC. This translates into CASSGRGGPYGYTF.

V and J are TRBV4-3 and TRBJ1-1; D is unresolved. The CDR3 is 14 residues long. Germline V gene data show CDR1 as LGHNA and CDR2 as YSLEER. V was shortened by 3 bases and J by 4 bases, with 12 bases between the two germline ends. The CDR3: CASSHLDRGTEAFF. CDR3 nucleotide sequence: TGCGCCAGCAGCCATTTGGACCGGGGCACTGAAGCTTTCTTT.

This clonotype has a handful of counts. V usage is TRBV20-1 and J usage is TRBJ2-1; TRBD2 matches at 10 bases. After removal of 6 bases from V and 2 bases from J, the junction contained 7 bases not matched to a gene. The germline V gene encodes CDR1 DFQATT and CDR2 SNEGSKA (reference sequence). This CDR3 has 15 residues. The chain's CDR3 is CSANTGTSAYNEQFF. The CDR3 DNA reads TGCAGTGCCAACACCGGGACTAGCGCCTACAATGAGCAGTTCTTC.

The chain recombines TRBV29-1 with TRBJ2-1; D perhaps matches TRBD2 (6 bases). Germline V gives CDR1 SQVTM, CDR2 ANQGSEA. V lost 7 bases and J lost 0, with 22 bases in between. The CDR3 consists of 17 residues. The CDR3 reads CSAPNLLAESSYNEQFF. CDR3 nucleotide sequence: TGCAGCGCCCCAAACCTACTAGCTGAGAGCTCCTACAATGAGCAGTTCTTC.

This clonotype was counted only a few times. J is TRBJ2-4 and V is TRBV6-2 or TRBV6-3; D remains unclear. The CDR3 has 12 residues. CDR1 MNHEY and CDR2 SVGEGT come from the germline V gene. V dropped 6 bases and J dropped 12 bases, with 15 bases sitting between them. CDR3 amino acids: CASSITRAHQYF. The CDR3 DNA sequence: TGTGCCAGCAGCATAACTCGCGCTCATCAGTACTTC.

The chain couples TRBV28 to TRBJ2-7; D is perhaps TRBD1 (6 bases). Germline values: CDR1 MDHEN, CDR2 SYDVKM. V was pared by 5 bases and J by 5 bases, with 22 bases between. This CDR3 spans 16 amino acids. The CDR3 DNA follows: TGTGCCAGCAGTATATTAGCAAGGGGGAGCGGCGACGAGCAGTACTTC. Its translation is CASSILARGSGDEQYF.

This clonotype has a count of ten or more. The germline gene is not matched at one end of the junction; a read error may be the cause. The chain links TRBV5-1 to TRBJ1-1, with a weak D call TRBD1 (5 bases). This CDR3 spans 13 amino acids. Germline V CDR1 and CDR2: SGHRS, YFSETQ. The CDR3, as DNA: TGTGCCAGCAGTTCCGGACAGAACACTGAAGCTTTCTTT. Translated: CASSSGQNTEAFF. Together with reference TRBV5-1 and TRBJ1-1, the CDR3 gives the full variable domain: KAGVTQTPRYLIKTRGQQVTLSCSPISGHRSVSWYQQTPGQGLQFLFEYFSETQRNKGNFPGRFSGRQFSNSRSEMNVSTLELGDSALYLCASSSGQNTEAFFGQGTRLTVV.

In this sample, this clonotype turned up a few times. The rearrangement uses TRBV11-2 and TRBJ1-1; D is unresolved. CDR1 is SGHAT, CDR2 FQNNGV, per germline. The CDR3 is 12 residues long. Trimming cost V 7 bases and J 11 bases, with 17 bases left between them. The CDR3 reads CASTRWPLEAFF. The CDR3 region has the DNA TGTGCCAGCACTCGGTGGCCTCTAGAGGCTTTCTTT.

This clonotype was recorded a few times. The CDR3 sequence: CASSLDRYEAFF. CDR3 nucleotide sequence: TGTGCCAGCAGTCTAGACAGGTATGAAGCTTTCTTT. The chain is built from TRBV12-3 or TRBV12-4 and TRBJ1-1; weak D call: TRBD1 (6 bases). This CDR3 has 12 amino acids. V was pared by 5 bases and J by 7 bases, with 11 bases between.

The gene calls are TRBV19 and TRBJ2-7; 9 bases map to TRBD2. Germline values: CDR1 LNHDA, CDR2 SQIVND (reference sequence). This CDR3 is built from 15 residues. V was clipped by 2 bases and J by 2 bases; unmatched bases: 4. CDR3 bases: TGTGCCAGTAGTATATTGGCTAGCGGGACCTACGAGCAGTACTTC. It specifies CASSILASGTYEQYF.

A few counts support this clonotype. This rearrangement joins TRBV28 to TRBJ2-5; 16 bases fit TRBD2. J gave up 5 bases and V 5 bases, and 14 bases lay outside the gene matches. There are 19 residues in the CDR3. Germline V gene data show CDR1 as MDHEN and CDR2 as SYDVKM. DNA for the CDR3: TGTGCCAGCAGTGCTCACACGGCCGGGACTAGCGGGAGGGCCGAGACCCAGTACTTC. Its protein product is CASSAHTAGTSGRAETQYF.

This clonotype was seen only a few times. The chain links TRBV21-1 to TRBJ2-1. TRBV21-1 is termed a pseudogene. This CDR3 is 16 amino acids long. Written as DNA, the CDR3 is TGTGCCAGCAGCAACTCTACAGGGATCTACTACAATGAGCAGTTCTTC. This translates into CASSNSTGIYYNEQFF.

This clonotype was seen a handful of times. The chain joins TRBV5-8 to TRBJ1-1; D is uncertain. V was trimmed by 2 bases and J by 5 bases, leaving 7 bases between them. Germline-derived CDR1 and CDR2 are SGHTS and YDEGEE. The CDR3 is 12 residues long. In nucleotides, the CDR3 is TGTGCCAGCAGCTTTTTGAGGACTGAAGCTTTCTTT. Translating gives CASSFLRTEAFF.

V usage is TRBV12-3 or TRBV12-4 and J usage is TRBJ2-7; D is unresolved. CDR3 length: 14 residues. V lost 5 bases and J 2 bases, leaving 13 bases between the germline ends. CDR3 in DNA: TGTGCCAGCAGTGGCCCAGACCGAACCTACGAGCAGTACTTC. Amino acid sequence: CASSGPDRTYEQYF.

There are a few counts of this clonotype. This sequence joins TRBV2 and TRBJ2-7; the match to TRBD1 covers 8 bases. CDR3 length equals 16 residues. Germline V gene lookup returns CDR1 SNHLY and CDR2 FYNNEI. The J segment lost 5 bases and the V segment lost 3 bases, leaving 12 bases of the junction unmatched. The CDR3 here is CASSDSVAGGADEQYF. The DNA of the CDR3 is TGTGCCAGCAGTGATTCGGTAGCAGGGGGCGCGGACGAGCAGTACTTC.

The chain has TRBV5-5 and TRBJ2-7; D is unresolved. From germline, CDR1 is SGHKS and CDR2 YYEKEE (reference sequence). This CDR3 spans 12 amino acids. With 5 bases removed from V and 5 bases from J, the gap between germline ends came to 11 bases. The CDR3 nucleotides are TGTGCCAGCAGGAACCTAGTGGACGAGCAGTACTTC. This gives the protein CASRNLVDEQYF.